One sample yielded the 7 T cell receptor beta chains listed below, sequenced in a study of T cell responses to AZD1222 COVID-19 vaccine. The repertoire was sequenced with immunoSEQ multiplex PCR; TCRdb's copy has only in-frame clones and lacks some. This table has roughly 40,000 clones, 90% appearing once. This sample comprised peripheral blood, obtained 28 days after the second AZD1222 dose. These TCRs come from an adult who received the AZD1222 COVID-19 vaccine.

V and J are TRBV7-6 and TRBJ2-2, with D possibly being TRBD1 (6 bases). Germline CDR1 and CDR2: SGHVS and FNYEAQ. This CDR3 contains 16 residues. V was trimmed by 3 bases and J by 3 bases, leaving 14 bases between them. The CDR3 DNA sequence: TGTGCCAGCAGCTTGGAGGTCCGACAGGACACCGGGGAGCTGTTTTTT. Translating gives CASSLEVRQDTGELFF.

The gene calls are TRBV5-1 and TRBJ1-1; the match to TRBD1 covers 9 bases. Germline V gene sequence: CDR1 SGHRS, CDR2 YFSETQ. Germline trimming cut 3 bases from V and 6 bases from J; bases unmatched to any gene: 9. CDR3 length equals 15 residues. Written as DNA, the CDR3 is TGCGCCAGCAGCTCCCTAACAGGGGGCCAAGCTGAAGCTTTCTTT. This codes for CASSSLTGGQAEAFF.

The CDR3 coding sequence is TGTGCCAGCACACCAGACCAGGGATTTGAATATGGCTACACCTTC. It translates to CASTPDQGFEYGYTF. The rearrangement links TRBV7-8 to TRBJ1-2, with a possible D match to TRBD1 (5 bases). Germline CDR1 SGHVS, CDR2 FQNEAQ. CDR3 length: 15 amino acids. V was shortened by 7 bases and J by 5 bases, with 20 bases between the two germline ends.

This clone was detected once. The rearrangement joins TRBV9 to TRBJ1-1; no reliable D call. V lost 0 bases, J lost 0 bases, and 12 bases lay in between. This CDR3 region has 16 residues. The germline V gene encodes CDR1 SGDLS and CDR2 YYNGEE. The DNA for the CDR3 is TGTGCCAGCAGCGTAGGGAAGGGCTCCATGAACACTGAAGCTTTCTTT. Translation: CASSVGKGSMNTEAFF.

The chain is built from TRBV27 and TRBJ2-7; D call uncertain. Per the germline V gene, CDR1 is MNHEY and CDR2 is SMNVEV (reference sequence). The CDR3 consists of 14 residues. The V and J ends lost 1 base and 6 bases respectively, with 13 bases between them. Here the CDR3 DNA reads TGTGCCAGCAGTTTATGGAAGGGTTCCCTCGAGCAGTACTTC. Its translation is CASSLWKGSLEQYF.

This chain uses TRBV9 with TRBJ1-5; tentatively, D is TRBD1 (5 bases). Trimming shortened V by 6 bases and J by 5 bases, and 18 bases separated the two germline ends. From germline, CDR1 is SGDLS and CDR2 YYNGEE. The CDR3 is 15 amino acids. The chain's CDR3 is CASNPQGDRDQPQHF. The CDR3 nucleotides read TGTGCCAGCAACCCCCAAGGAGACAGAGATCAGCCCCAGCATTTT.

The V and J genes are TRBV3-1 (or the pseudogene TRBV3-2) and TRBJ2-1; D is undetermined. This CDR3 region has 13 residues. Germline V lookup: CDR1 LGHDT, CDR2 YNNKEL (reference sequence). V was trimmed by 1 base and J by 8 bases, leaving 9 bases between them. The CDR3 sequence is CASSQVTFYEQFF. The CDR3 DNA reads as TGTGCCAGCAGCCAAGTCACCTTCTATGAGCAGTTCTTC.